The 9 T cell receptor beta chains given below trace back to one sample, sequenced in a study of blood T cells in healthy people across ages. Combining a sample-barcoded 5' primer with a J-beta primer mix, a second PCR ran for roughly 7 to 12 cycles. MiXCR, applied by TCRdb to the 5' RACE reads, yields one record per CDR3 protein. The sample lists about 1.6 million distinct CDR3 sequences; about 31% were seen once. Sequencing was done on a sample of blood. The receptors come from a woman in her thirties in good health.

This clonotype was picked up a small number of times. CDR3: CSVTGRTYNEQFF. CDR3 sequence (DNA): TGCAGCGTTACCGGGAGAACCTACAATGAGCAGTTCTTC. V is TRBV29-1 and J is TRBJ2-1; TRBD2 is a possible D gene (6 bases). The CDR3 contains 13 residues. Trimming took off 5 bases at V and 2 bases at J, with 10 bases between the two ends. The V gene's germline CDR1 is SQVTM and CDR2 ANQGSEA.

This clonotype has only a few counts. The chain carries TRBV7-9 and TRBJ1-5; D gene unclear. Per the germline V gene, CDR1 is SEHNR and CDR2 is FQNEAQ (reference sequence). The CDR3 has 13 amino acids. V lost 6 bases and J lost 5, with 11 bases in between. CDR3 sequence (DNA): TGTGCCAGCAGTACGTCATTTGATCAGCCCCAGCATTTT. It translates to CASSTSFDQPQHF.

V and J are TRBV20-1 and TRBJ2-3, with TRBD2 matching over 16 bases. The CDR3 spans 17 residues. Losses at the gene ends were 4 bases for V and 1 base for J; bases not matched to a gene: 5. Looked up from germline, CDR1 is DFQATT and CDR2 is SNEGSKA (reference sequence). CDR3 sequence (DNA): TGCAGTGCTATAGGGACTAGCGGGAGGGCCGGCACAGATACGCAGTATTTT. Its translation: CSAIGTSGRAGTDTQYF.

CDR3 residues: CASSFWGRGGDTQYF. DNA for the CDR3: TGTGCCAGCAGTTTTTGGGGGAGGGGCGGAGATACGCAGTATTTT. This chain joins TRBV27 and TRBJ2-3, with 7 bases identical to TRBD2. Unmatched junction bases numbered 8, after V lost 3 bases and J lost 5 bases. The CDR3 is made up of 15 amino acids. Germline CDR1 MNHEY, CDR2 SMNVEV (reference sequence).

This chain links TRBV29-1 with TRBJ2-1; D is perhaps TRBD2 (6 bases). The ends were cut back, 6 bases at V and 2 bases at J, with 17 bases in the middle. Germline CDR1 and CDR2: SQVTM and ANQGSEA. The CDR3 runs 15 residues. The CDR3 DNA reads as TGCAGCGTAGGAGAGTCTAGCGTCGCCTACAATGAGCAGTTCTTC. This sequence encodes CSVGESSVAYNEQFF.

This clonotype came up a few times. The CDR3 is CASSSMTSGYSGANVLTF. CDR3 nucleotides: TGTGCCAGCAGCTCCATGACTAGCGGGTACTCTGGGGCCAACGTCCTGACTTTC. The V call is TRBV13, the J call TRBJ2-6; 10 bases match TRBD2. This CDR3 region has 18 residues. Trimming removed 4 bases from V and 0 bases from J; junction bases left unmatched: 6. Germline lookup yields CDR1 PRHDT and CDR2 FYEKMQ (reference sequence).

The J gene is TRBJ2-5, the V gene TRBV20-1; 7 positions match TRBD2. Germline CDR1 is DFQATT and CDR2 is SNEGSKA (reference sequence). Germline trimming cut 6 bases from V and 6 bases from J; bases unmatched to any gene: 13. The CDR3 loop spans 14 amino acids. CDR3 DNA sequence: TGCAGTGCCGTCCGCCCGGGGACTACGCAGACCCAGTACTTC. As protein: CSAVRPGTTQTQYF.

The chain employs TRBV2 and TRBJ2-1, with 12 positions matching TRBD1. The germline V gene has CDR1 SNHLY and CDR2 FYNNEI. The CDR3 has 14 residues. V lost 8 bases and J lost 10; bases outside the gene matches: 9. CDR3 amino acids: CASSGTGGGGEQFF. Here the CDR3 DNA reads TGTGCCAGCTCCGGGACAGGGGGCGGGGGGGAGCAGTTCTTC.

There are many counts of this clonotype. V usage is TRBV3-1 and J usage is TRBJ2-5; D remains unclear. Trimming removed 1 base from V and 5 bases from J, with 2 bases in between. In germline, CDR1 is LGHDT, CDR2 YNNKEL (reference sequence). This CDR3 comprises 11 residues. The CDR3 sequence: CASSQVETQYF. CDR3 DNA sequence: TGTGCCAGCAGCCAAGTGGAGACCCAGTACTTC.